This TCR beta chain is drawn from a study of T-cell memory formation after mild COVID-19. 5'RACE primed from the constant segment yielded TCR alpha and TCR beta cDNA libraries bearing sample barcodes and UMIs. TCRdb redid the calling of the 5' RACE reads with MiXCR, one entry per CDR3 protein. The data hold under 400,000 distinct CDR3 sequences, with under 30% observed a single time. J was trimmed by 2 bases and V by 3 bases; bases with no gene match: 5. In germline, CDR1 is SGHVS, CDR2 FQNEAQ. The CDR3 covers 16 residues. The specimen sequenced was PBMCs or a T cell subset sorted from them (not recorded which). This receptor was identified in an adult woman who had mild COVID-19 (a few samples of this study predate the infection). Cell type and time point are not known. The genes are TRBV7-8 and TRBJ2-3; the match to TRBD2 covers 10 bases. CDR3 loop: CASSFLLAGPTDTQYF. The CDR3 nucleotides are TGTGCCAGCAGCTTCCTACTAGCGGGGCCCACAGATACGCAGTATTTT.